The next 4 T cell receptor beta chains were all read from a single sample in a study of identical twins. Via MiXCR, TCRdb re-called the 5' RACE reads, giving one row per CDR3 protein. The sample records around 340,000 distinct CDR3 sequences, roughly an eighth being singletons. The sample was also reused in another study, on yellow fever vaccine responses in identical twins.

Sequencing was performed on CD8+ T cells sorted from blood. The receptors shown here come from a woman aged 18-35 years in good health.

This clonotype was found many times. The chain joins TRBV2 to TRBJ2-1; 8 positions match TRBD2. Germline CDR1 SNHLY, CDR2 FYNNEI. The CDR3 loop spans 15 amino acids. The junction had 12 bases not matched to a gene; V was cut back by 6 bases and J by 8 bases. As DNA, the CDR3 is TGTGCCAGCAGACCCGCTGGCGGGGGGTTCGATGAGCAGTTCTTC. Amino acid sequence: CASRPAGGGFDEQFF.

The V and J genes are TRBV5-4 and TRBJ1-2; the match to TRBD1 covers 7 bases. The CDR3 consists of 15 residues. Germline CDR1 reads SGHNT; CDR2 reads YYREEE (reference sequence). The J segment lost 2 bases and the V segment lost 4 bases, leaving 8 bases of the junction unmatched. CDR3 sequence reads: CASSRQGMVNYGYTF. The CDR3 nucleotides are TGTGCCAGCAGCCGACAGGGTATGGTGAACTATGGCTACACCTTC.

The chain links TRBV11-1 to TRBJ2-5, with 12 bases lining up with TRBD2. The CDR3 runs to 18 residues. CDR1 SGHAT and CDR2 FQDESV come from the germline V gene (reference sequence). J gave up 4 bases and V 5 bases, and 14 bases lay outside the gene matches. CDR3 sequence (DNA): TGTGCCAGCAGCGTGCCGGGACAACCGGGACTAGCGGGAGAGACCCAGTACTTC. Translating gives CASSVPGQPGLAGETQYF.

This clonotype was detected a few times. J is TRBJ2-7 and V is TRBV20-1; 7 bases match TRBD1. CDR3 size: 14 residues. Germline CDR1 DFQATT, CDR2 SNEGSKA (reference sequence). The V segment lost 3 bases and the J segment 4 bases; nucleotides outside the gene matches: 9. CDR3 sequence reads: CSASPTGVGYEQYF. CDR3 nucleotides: TGCAGTGCTAGTCCAACAGGGGTCGGGTACGAGCAGTACTTC.